This T cell receptor (beta chain) was obtained from a study of graft-versus-host responses after intestinal transplantation. Trimming removed 0 bases from V and 7 bases from J, with 13 bases in between. This CDR3 spans 15 amino acids. Germline CDR1 SGHRS, CDR2 YFSETQ. As to this clone: The target antigen is unknown. The same CDR3 arises from other DNA sequences in this sample as well.

Study observations and caveats: GvH clones detected in recipient marrow included some appearing first in ileum or blood.

Method: immunoSEQ multiplex PCR; TCRdb's copy keeps in-frame clones and lacks some. The profile shows about 71,000 clones, 80% to 95% of them singletons. Sequencing used unstimulated CD8+ T cells sorted from spleen or lymph node cells, obtained before intestinal transplant. The V gene is TRBV5-1, the J gene TRBJ1-4; TRBD1 is a possible D gene (5 bases). This sequence originates from a human donor who received an intestinal transplant. CDR3 nucleotide sequence: TGCGCCAGCAGCTTGGAAGTATCCAGGGCTGAAAAACTGTTTTTT. As protein: CASSLEVSRAEKLFF.